Listed below are T cell receptor beta chains from one sample, sequenced in a study of blood T cell repertoires in COVID-19. The table came from immunoSEQ multiplex PCR; TCRdb's copy has only in-frame clones and leaves some out. The sample carries nearly 55,000 clones, about three quarters recorded once. The sequenced material came from peripheral blood. The receptors here all came from a human donor with active or convalescent COVID-19. The donor label of this sample is uncertain. The CDR3 runs from the conserved cysteine through the conserved F or W. The D gene is left open where the match is weak. Size is stated for part of the rows, as once, few or many counts, or as a class when the clone is expanded.

clone_size,j_call,v_call,d_call,cdr3_aa,cdr3_nt
.,TRBJ2-7,TRBV7-2,TRBD2,CASSFPGLAGGMNEQYF,TGTGCCAGCAGCTTTCCGGGACTAGCGGGAGGGATGAACGAGCAGTACTTC
.,TRBJ2-6,TRBV5-1,.,CASSLDGSSGANVLTF,TGCGCCAGCAGCTTGGACGGGAGCTCTGGGGCCAACGTCCTGACTTTC
.,TRBJ1-3,TRBV19,TRBD1,CASRPRDRSSSSGNTIYF,TGTGCCAGTAGGCCACGGGACAGGTCATCTAGCTCTGGAAACACCATATATTTT
.,TRBJ1-5,TRBV4-1,.,CASSYGASNQPQHF,TGCGCCAGCAGCTATGGGGCTAGCAATCAGCCCCAGCATTTT
.,TRBJ2-7,TRBV30,.,CAWSENSPEQYF,TGTGCCTGGAGTGAGAACTCTCCCGAGCAGTACTTC
.,TRBJ2-3,TRBV4-1,TRBD1,CASSQDGQGAADTQYF,TGCGCCAGCAGCCAAGACGGACAGGGGGCGGCAGATACGCAGTATTTT
.,TRBJ2-1,TRBV6-5,TRBD2,CASRRTSAEVNEQFF,TGTGCCAGCAGAAGAACTAGCGCTGAGGTTAATGAGCAGTTCTTC
.,TRBJ1-1,TRBV11-2,.,CASSFNPGNTEAFF,TGTGCCAGCAGCTTTAACCCCGGGAACACTGAAGCTTTCTTT
.,TRBJ2-6,TRBV7-3,.,CASSATSGANVLTF,TGTGCCAGCAGCGCCACTAGTGGGGCCAACGTCCTGACTTTC
.,TRBJ1-1,TRBV7-9,TRBD1,CASSAAQDRPRTEAFF,TGTGCCAGCAGCGCAGCGCAGGACAGGCCGCGGACTGAAGCTTTCTTT
few,TRBJ2-1,TRBV4-2,.,CASSQDPTPEDEQFF,TGTGCCAGCAGCCAAGATCCGACCCCCGAGGATGAGCAGTTCTTC
.,TRBJ2-5,TRBV6-6,TRBD2,CASSYSSGSGETQYF,TGTGCCAGCAGTTACTCCAGCGGGAGTGGAGAGACCCAGTACTTC
.,TRBJ2-3,TRBV6-6,.,CASTPQGLGNTDTQYF,TGTGCCAGCACCCCCCAGGGGCTAGGGAACACAGATACGCAGTATTTT
.,TRBJ1-4,TRBV27,.,CASSPRAGGEKLFF,TGTGCCAGCAGTCCACGGGCGGGAGGTGAAAAACTGTTTTTT
.,TRBJ2-1,TRBV5-1,TRBD1,CASSSGDRGYNEQFF,TGCGCCAGCAGCTCCGGGGACAGGGGTTACAATGAGCAGTTCTTC
.,TRBJ1-1,TRBV15,.,CATSRVEGGTEAFF,TGTGCCACCAGCAGAGTGGAGGGTGGAACTGAAGCTTTCTTT
.,TRBJ1-1,TRBV3-1/TRBV3-2,.,CASSQGVGGEAFF,TGTGCCAGCAGCCAGGGTGTGGGGGGGGAAGCTTTCTTT
.,TRBJ1-4,TRBV29-1,TRBD1,CSVRGQGGPNEKLFF,TGCAGCGTGAGGGGACAGGGGGGGCCTAATGAAAAACTGTTTTTT
.,TRBJ1-4,TRBV5-1,.,CASSPRVGRATNEKLFF,TGCGCCAGCAGCCCGAGGGTAGGGAGAGCAACTAATGAAAAACTGTTTTTT
.,TRBJ1-1,TRBV2,TRBD1,CASTGDSGLNTEAFF,TGTGCCAGCACGGGGGACAGTGGCTTGAACACTGAAGCTTTCTTT
.,TRBJ2-5,TRBV4-2,TRBD1,CASSETGTGGETQYF,TGTGCCAGCAGCGAAACCGGGACAGGGGGGGAAACCCAGTACTTC
.,TRBJ2-7,TRBV20-1,.,CSARDYYEQYF,TGCAGTGCTAGAGATTACTACGAGCAGTACTTC
few,TRBJ2-7,TRBV19,.,CASSIAGTYEQYF,TGTGCCAGTAGTATCGCGGGGACCTACGAGCAGTACTTC
.,TRBJ1-3,TRBV18,TRBD1,CASSQTGGENTIYF,TGTGCCAGCTCACAGACAGGGGGTGAAAACACCATATATTTT
few,TRBJ1-4,TRBV4-1,.,CASSQEVGRANEKLFF,TGCGCCAGCAGCCAAGAGGTGGGCAGGGCTAATGAAAAACTGTTTTTT
.,TRBJ1-4,TRBV18,TRBD1,CASSPGTGRGKLFF,TGTGCCAGCTCCCCAGGGACAGGGAGAGGAAAACTGTTTTTT
.,TRBJ2-2,TRBV27,TRBD1,CASSWGQGTGELFF,TGTGCCAGCAGTTGGGGACAGGGGACCGGGGAGCTGTTTTTT
.,TRBJ1-5,TRBV24-1,TRBD1,CATSDSRTGSTNQPQHF,TGTGCCACCAGTGATTCCCGGACAGGGAGCACCAATCAGCCCCAGCATTTT
.,TRBJ1-2,TRBV24-1,.,CATVNGYTF,TGTGCCACCGTTAATGGCTACACCTTC
few,TRBJ1-4,TRBV6-1,TRBD1,CASSEEEQGALGKLFF,TGTGCCAGCAGTGAAGAGGAGCAGGGGGCGCTGGGAAAACTGTTTTTT
.,TRBJ2-1,TRBV5-1,TRBD1,CASSTGQGYEQFF,TGCGCCAGCAGCACGGGACAGGGCTATGAGCAGTTCTTC
.,TRBJ2-5,TRBV7-2,TRBD1,CASSPRTGKEETQYF,TGTGCCAGCAGCCCTCGGACAGGGAAAGAGGAGACCCAGTACTTC
.,TRBJ2-6,TRBV5-4,.,CASSSGRGFGANVLTF,TGTGCCAGCAGTTCCGGCCGGGGGTTTGGGGCCAACGTCCTGACTTTC
.,TRBJ1-1,TRBV19,TRBD1,CASIGAGTATEAFF,TGTGCCAGTATAGGGGCGGGGACAGCCACTGAAGCTTTCTTT
.,TRBJ1-5,TRBV5-6,TRBD1,CASRRELGQGDHQPQHF,TGTGCCAGCAGGCGAGAATTGGGACAGGGTGATCATCAGCCCCAGCATTTT
.,TRBJ2-1,TRBV3-1/TRBV3-2,TRBD2,CASSQAGRLAGNEQFF,TGTGCCAGCAGCCAAGCGGGGCGACTAGCGGGAAATGAGCAGTTCTTC
.,TRBJ2-7,TRBV3-1/TRBV3-2,.,CASSQLTAYEQYF,TGTGCCAGCAGCCAGTTAACAGCCTACGAGCAGTACTTC
.,TRBJ2-5,TRBV9,.,CASSVGPGKETQYF,TGTGCCAGCAGCGTAGGGCCAGGTAAAGAGACCCAGTACTTC
once,TRBJ2-7,TRBV5-1,TRBD2,CASSLEEREISEQYF,TGCGCCAGCAGCTTGGAAGAGCGGGAGATTTCCGAGCAGTACTTC
few,TRBJ1-5,TRBV6-2/TRBV6-3,.,CASSPGRQPQHF,TGTGCCAGCAGTCCCGGGAGACAGCCCCAGCATTTT
.,TRBJ1-4,TRBV25-1,TRBD1,CASSEWQGVEKLFF,TGTGCCAGCAGTGAATGGCAGGGGGTTGAAAAACTGTTTTTT
once,TRBJ1-6,TRBV30,.,CAWTTRSSPLHF,TGTGCCTGGACTACAAGGAGTTCACCCCTCCACTTT
.,TRBJ1-4,TRBV5-1,.,CASNPGYGTNEKLFF,TGCGCCAGCAACCCAGGGTATGGAACTAATGAAAAACTGTTTTTT
few,TRBJ2-4,TRBV12-3/TRBV12-4,.,CASNLGTNIQYF,TGTGCCAGCAACCTAGGAACTAACATTCAGTACTTC
few,TRBJ1-3,TRBV3-1/TRBV3-2,.,CASSQEGGYGNTIYF,TGTGCCAGCAGCCAAGAGGGAGGGTATGGAAACACCATATATTTT
.,TRBJ1-2,TRBV30,TRBD1,CAVSRDRDGYTF,TGTGCCGTCTCCCGGGACAGGGATGGCTACACCTTC
.,TRBJ2-5,TRBV11-2,TRBD2,CASSLDQGSGSIETQYF,TGTGCCAGCAGCTTAGATCAGGGCAGCGGGAGTATCGAGACCCAGTACTTC
once,TRBJ1-2,TRBV15,.,CATSRPPSGYTF,TGTGCCACCAGCAGACCTCCCAGTGGCTACACCTTC
once,TRBJ2-5,TRBV24-1,TRBD2,CATSDTKSGSKETQYF,TGTGCCACCAGCGACACCAAAAGCGGGAGTAAAGAGACCCAGTACTTC
few,TRBJ1-1,TRBV11-3,.,CASSLRRGGTEAFF,TGTGCCAGCAGCTTAAGGAGGGGCGGCACTGAAGCTTTCTTT
.,TRBJ1-2,TRBV27,.,CASSLSGGGSYGYTF,TGTGCCAGCAGTTTATCGGGGGGAGGGTCCTATGGCTACACCTTC
.,TRBJ2-3,TRBV19,TRBD2,CASSRTSGSFLDTQYF,TGTGCCAGTAGTCGGACTAGCGGGAGCTTCCTAGATACGCAGTATTTT
.,TRBJ2-5,TRBV5-4,TRBD2,CASSLAGGVETQYF,TGTGCCAGCAGCTTAGCGGGAGGGGTCGAGACCCAGTACTTC
.,TRBJ2-1,TRBV10-3,TRBD2,CAISLRDGPSGIEQFF,TGTGCCATCAGTCTAAGGGACGGACCTAGCGGGATCGAGCAGTTCTTC
.,TRBJ2-5,TRBV24-1,TRBD1,CATSVGGYGETQYF,TGTGCCACCAGCGTAGGGGGCTACGGGGAGACCCAGTACTTC
.,TRBJ2-1,TRBV5-4,TRBD2,CASSFSGTGYNEQFF,TGTGCCAGCAGCTTTAGCGGGACGGGGTACAATGAGCAGTTCTTC
.,TRBJ1-2,TRBV5-6,.,CASSLAAGITF,TGTGCCAGCAGCTTGGCAGCAGGGATCACCTTC
.,TRBJ1-5,TRBV27,.,CASRYTVNQPQHF,TGTGCCAGCAGATACACAGTCAATCAGCCCCAGCATTTT